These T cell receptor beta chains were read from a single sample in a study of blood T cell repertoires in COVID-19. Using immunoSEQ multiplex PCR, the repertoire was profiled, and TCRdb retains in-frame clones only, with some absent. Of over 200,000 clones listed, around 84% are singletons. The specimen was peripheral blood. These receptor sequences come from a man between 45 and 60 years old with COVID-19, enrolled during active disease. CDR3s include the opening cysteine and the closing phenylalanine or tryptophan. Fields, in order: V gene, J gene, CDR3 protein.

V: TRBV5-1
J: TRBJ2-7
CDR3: CASSTGQGYEQYF

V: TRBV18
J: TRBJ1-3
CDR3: CASSPVQGSGNTIYF

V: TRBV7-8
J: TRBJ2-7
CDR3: CASSPGYSYEQYF

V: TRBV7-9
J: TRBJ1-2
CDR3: CASSLGSDGGYTF

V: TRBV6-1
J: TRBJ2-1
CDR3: CASSELAGDSYNEQFF

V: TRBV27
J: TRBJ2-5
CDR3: CASRLSGSRETQYF

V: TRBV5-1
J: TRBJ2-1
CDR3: CASSLWAGGGLAGGYEQFF

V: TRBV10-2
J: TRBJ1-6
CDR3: CASNPGQGENSPLHF

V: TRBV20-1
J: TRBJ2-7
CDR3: CSASGGRTSGSSYEQYF

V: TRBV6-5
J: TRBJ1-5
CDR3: CASKELPYSNQPQHF

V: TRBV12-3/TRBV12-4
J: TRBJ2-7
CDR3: CASTLGLYYEQYF

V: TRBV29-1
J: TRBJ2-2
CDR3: CSARQGHFTGELFF

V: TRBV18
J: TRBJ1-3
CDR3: CASSPARANSGNTIYF

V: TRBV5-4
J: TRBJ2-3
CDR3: CASSRDSSTDTQYF

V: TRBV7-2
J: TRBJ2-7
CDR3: CASSLSGQGNHEQYF

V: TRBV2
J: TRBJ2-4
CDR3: CASGLGLVTKNIQYF

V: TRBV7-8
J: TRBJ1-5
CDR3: CASSTTGQQPQHF

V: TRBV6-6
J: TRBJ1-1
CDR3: CASSYSESTEAFF

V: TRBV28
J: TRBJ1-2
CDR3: CASSLGTGGVYGYTF

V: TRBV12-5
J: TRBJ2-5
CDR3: CASGLGDLKGETQYF

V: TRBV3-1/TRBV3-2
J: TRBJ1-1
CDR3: CASSLTGTGNTEAFF

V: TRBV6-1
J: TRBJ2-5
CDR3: CASSEVTGVYQETQYF

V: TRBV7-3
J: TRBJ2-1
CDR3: CASSPRVDGMGYNEQFF

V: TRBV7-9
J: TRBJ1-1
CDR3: CASSSRGPTEAFF